The clone carrying this T cell receptor (beta chain) was found a few times. Its antigen remains unknown. The CDR3 has 15 amino acids. Germline V CDR1 and CDR2: LGHDT, YNNKEL (reference sequence). After removal of 5 bases from V and 10 bases from J, the junction contained 12 bases not matched to a gene. Using a J-beta primer mix together with a sample-barcoded 5' primer, a second PCR was run for about 7 to 12 cycles. Each of the cDNA molecules was tagged by a template-switch adaptor with 12 random nucleotides. TCRdb called the 5' RACE reads again in MiXCR, with one record for every CDR3 protein. The sample has about 1.7 million distinct CDR3 sequences, approximately 28% seen once. This sample is drawn from a study of blood T cells in healthy people across ages. Each donor gave 9.5 to 10 milliliters of peripheral blood. Study-wide results and caveats: Naive CD4+ cells and diversity were both higher in long-lived donors than in aged donors.

The gene calls are TRBV3-1 and TRBJ1-4, with TRBD1 matching 8 bases. This TCR was recovered from a woman aged 25 to 39 in good health. Specimen: blood. CDR3 sequence reads: CASSTRTKDRGKLFF. CDR3 in DNA: TGTGCCAGCAGCACCCGGACAAAAGACAGGGGAAAACTGTTTTTT.